The rows below give T cell receptor beta chains drawn from one sample of a study of T cells after yellow fever vaccination. TCRdb analysed the 5' RACE reads with MiXCR anew, one entry per CDR3 protein. The sample holds hundreds of thousands of distinct CDR3 sequences, around a sixth seen once. The sample here was PBMCs, taken less than 6 days after the first yellow fever vaccination. These receptors all come from a man between 18 and 29 years old who received the YFV17D yellow fever vaccine. The conserved cysteine and the conserved F or W are not part of the CDR3 here.

>TRBV5-1
ASSLGTTVNTEAF
>TRBV12-3/TRBV12-4
ASSEFGTPQETQY
>TRBV4-3
ASSKSDSSGANVLT
>TRBV10-3
AISGRQGGQEKLF
>TRBV11-2
ASSLVVGAVETQY
>TRBV5-4
ASSPTTLEGYGYT
>TRBV5-8
ASSLARTSGNTGELF
>TRBV9
ASSPTGGHNGELF
>TRBV12-3/TRBV12-4
ASSLVHRGGTGELF
>TRBV5-5
ASSVAGQDGNTIY
>TRBV18
ASSPDRAGNEQF
>TRBV7-9
ASSLEGGENTEAF
>TRBV5-8
ASSLDGPGQF
>TRBV11-2
ASSSDSAQRRTQY
>TRBV4-3
ASSQDRAGFNEQF